The 21 T cell receptor beta chains reported below all come from one sample, sequenced in a study of radiation and T cells in renal cell carcinoma. Time point: baseline pretreatment blood. Treatment denoted: 15 Gy SBRT to primary tumor, nephrectomy 4 weeks later. Only in-frame clones appear in the TCRdb table, and some are missing; sequencing was by immunoSEQ multiplex PCR. The sample contains about 140,000 clones, over 65% of which appear only once. The sample was blood, taken from a patient whose treatment included radiotherapy and nephrectomy. These receptors all stem from a woman between 45 and 65 years old with renal cell carcinoma.

This rearrangement joins TRBV6-5 to TRBJ2-2, with TRBD2 matching over 10 bases. The CDR3 runs 15 residues. CDR1 and CDR2 from the germline V gene are MNHEY and SVGAGI. Trimming at V came to 4 bases and at J to 6 bases, leaving 5 bases not matched to a gene. The DNA for the CDR3 is TGTGCCAGCAGTTCTGGGACTAGCGCCGCCGGGGAGCTGTTTTTT. This codes for CASSSGTSAAGELFF.

This clone has more than one count but fewer than ten. The sample contains more than one DNA sequence encoding this CDR3. The chain is built from TRBV6-4 and TRBJ1-2; D possibly corresponds to TRBD1 (5 bases). V lost 0 bases and J lost 1, with 6 bases in between. This CDR3 region has 14 residues. Looked up from germline, CDR1 is MRHNA and CDR2 is SNTAGT. The CDR3 DNA reads TGTGCCAGCAGTGACTCGGGGGGTAACTATGGCTACACCTTC. Its translation: CASSDSGGNYGYTF.

The chain uses TRBV29-1 and TRBJ2-1; D may be TRBD2 (6 bases). The germline V gene encodes CDR1 SQVTM and CDR2 ANQGSEA. Trimming left V 4 bases short and J 13 bases short, with 17 bases between. The CDR3 has 12 amino acids. The CDR3 region has the DNA TGCAGCGTTGTTGGAGGGGATGATCCTCAGTTCTTC. Amino acid sequence: CSVVGGDDPQFF.

The rearrangement links TRBV19 to TRBJ1-2; 10 bases align to TRBD1. J gave up 7 bases and V 5 bases, and 7 bases lay outside the gene matches. The CDR3 loop spans 14 amino acids. In germline, CDR1 is LNHDA, CDR2 SQIVND (reference sequence). CDR3 coding DNA: TGTGCCAGTAGTCTCCGACAGGGGGCTAGTGGCTACACCTTC. Its translation: CASSLRQGASGYTF.

This rearrangement joins TRBV5-1 to TRBJ2-7, with D perhaps matching TRBD1 (5 bases). The CDR3 runs 12 residues. Trimming stripped 2 bases from V and 7 bases from J, with 10 bases between. Germline CDR1 is SGHRS and CDR2 is YFSETQ. Written as DNA, the CDR3 is TGCGCCAGCAGCTTTCAGGGTGGGGAGCAGTACTTC. Encoded protein: CASSFQGGEQYF.

This clone has only one observation. J is TRBJ1-2 and V is TRBV19, with 7 bases lining up with TRBD1. From germline, CDR1 is LNHDA and CDR2 SQIVND (reference sequence). The CDR3 extends over 14 amino acids. The junction had 9 bases not matched to a gene; V was cut back by 7 bases and J by 4 bases. CDR3: CASKKDRVGYGYTF. The CDR3 region has the DNA TGTGCCAGTAAGAAAGACAGGGTCGGCTATGGCTACACCTTC.

This chain uses TRBV6-5 with TRBJ2-7; 11 nucleotides line up with TRBD2. The V segment lost 6 bases and the J segment 6 bases; nucleotides outside the gene matches: 10. Germline V gene lookup returns CDR1 MNHEY and CDR2 SVGAGI. This CDR3 region has 15 residues. Here the CDR3 reads CASSRTPSGRREQYF. CDR3 coding DNA: TGTGCCAGCAGCCGTACTCCTAGCGGGAGGCGCGAGCAGTACTTC.

The CDR3 loop is CASSVAGIGETQYF. Here the CDR3 DNA reads TGTGCCAGCAGCGTAGCGGGAATCGGGGAGACCCAGTACTTC. The rearrangement links TRBV9 to TRBJ2-5; weak D call: TRBD2 (5 bases). Deletions cut 0 bases from V and 5 bases from J, with 11 bases between. The CDR3 has 14 residues. Germline V gives CDR1 SGDLS, CDR2 YYNGEE.

V and J are TRBV29-1 and TRBJ1-1, with 9 bases that match TRBD1. V shed 3 bases and J 4 bases; nucleotides not matched to a gene: 0. This CDR3 is 12 amino acids long. Per germline, CDR1 SQVTM and CDR2 ANQGSEA. CDR3 sequence: CSVETGGTEAFF. The CDR3 region has the DNA TGCAGCGTTGAGACAGGGGGCACTGAAGCTTTCTTT.

This chain connects TRBV2 to TRBJ2-5; D tentatively fits TRBD1 or TRBD2 (5 bases each). The germline V and J ends were trimmed by 7 bases and 5 bases, with 17 bases remaining between them. The CDR3 contains 14 residues. Germline V gene data show CDR1 as SNHLY and CDR2 as FYNNEI. The CDR3 sequence is CASNQRGPRETQYF. CDR3 nucleotide sequence: TGTGCCAGCAATCAAAGGGGACCCAGGGAGACCCAGTACTTC.

V and J are TRBV5-6 and TRBJ2-5; 12 nucleotides agree with TRBD2. This CDR3 spans 17 amino acids. The germline V gene has CDR1 SGHDT and CDR2 YYEEEE. V gave up 3 bases and J gave up 1 base; unmatched junction bases: 7. Written as DNA, the CDR3 is TGTGCCAGCAGCTGGGGACTAGCGGGTTTAACCCAAGAGACCCAGTACTTC. It yields the protein CASSWGLAGLTQETQYF.

This clone has a handful of counts. The V and J genes are TRBV2 and TRBJ1-3; no clear D gene. CDR1 and CDR2 from the germline V gene are SNHLY and FYNNEI. This CDR3 is built from 13 residues. Between the trimmed V and J ends, which lost 7 bases and 0 bases, there was a span of 7 bases. The CDR3 region has the DNA TGTGCCAGCAACGTGGACTCTGGAAACACCATATATTTT. Translation: CASNVDSGNTIYF. The full variable domain, completed using reference TRBV2 and TRBJ1-3, is EPEVTQTPSHQVTQMGQEVILRCVPISNHLYFYWYRQILGQKVEFLVSFYNNEISEKSEIFDDQFSVERPDGSNFTLKIRSTKLEDSAMYFCASNVDSGNTIYFGEGSWLTVV.

The J gene is TRBJ2-3, the V gene TRBV5-6, with D tentatively TRBD1 (7 bases). The CDR3 extends over 16 amino acids. Germline V lookup: CDR1 SGHDT, CDR2 YYEEEE. Trimming stripped 4 bases from V and 1 base from J, with 16 bases between. The CDR3 region is CASSGAGGFGTDTQYF. DNA for the CDR3: TGTGCCAGCAGCGGGGCAGGGGGGTTCGGCACAGATACGCAGTATTTT.

The gene calls are TRBV5-6 and TRBJ1-4, with D possibly being TRBD1 (6 bases). CDR1 and CDR2 (germline): SGHDT, YYEEEE. Trimming cost V 4 bases and J 8 bases, with 12 bases left between them. The CDR3 spans 13 residues. CDR3 in amino acids: CASSDRFGEKLFF. In DNA form, the CDR3 reads TGTGCCAGCAGCGACAGGTTTGGGGAAAAACTGTTTTTT.

This clone was observed a few times. This chain links TRBV5-1 with TRBJ1-6; D perhaps matches TRBD1 (5 bases). Trimming removed 0 bases at V and 7 bases at J, with 11 bases between. CDR1 is SGHRS and CDR2 is YFSETQ in the germline V gene. The CDR3 covers 15 residues. The CDR3 spells CASSLGQGDNSPLHF. CDR3 in DNA: TGCGCCAGCAGCTTGGGGCAGGGCGACAATTCACCCCTCCACTTT.

The chain joins TRBV10-3 to TRBJ1-2, with D possibly TRBD1 on 6 matching bases. Germline CDR1 ENHRY, CDR2 SYGVKD. This CDR3 has 13 amino acids. Trimming removed 4 bases at V and 8 bases at J, with 14 bases between. The CDR3 loop reads CAISGQGRRGYTF. The DNA for the CDR3 is TGTGCCATCAGTGGTCAGGGGCGGAGAGGCTACACCTTC.

This chain uses TRBV7-2 with TRBJ1-1; D not resolved. The CDR3 spans 15 residues. Trimming pared 3 bases from V and 1 base from J, leaving 12 bases between. Germline values: CDR1 SGHTA, CDR2 FQGNSA. The CDR3 sequence is CASSFPGHWNTEAFF. Written as DNA, the CDR3 is TGTGCCAGCAGCTTCCCGGGTCATTGGAACACTGAAGCTTTCTTT.

This chain connects TRBV10-3 to TRBJ2-7; TRBD1 aligns across 7 bases. The junction had 11 bases not matched to a gene; V was cut back by 6 bases and J by 0 bases. The CDR3 runs to 16 residues. The germline CDR1 and CDR2 sequences are ENHRY and SYGVKD. The CDR3 nucleotides read TGTGCCATCAGGCTCGACAGGGCCCTTAGCTCCTACGAGCAGTACTTC. It codes for CAIRLDRALSSYEQYF.

V and J are TRBV9 and TRBJ1-3; no firm D call. V shed 0 bases and J shed 0 bases, with 7 bases lying between them. Germline V gives CDR1 SGDLS, CDR2 YYNGEE. CDR3 size: 15 residues. The CDR3 coding sequence is TGTGCCAGCAGCGTAGACCCGCTCTCTGGAAACACCATATATTTT. It specifies CASSVDPLSGNTIYF.

This clone was seen once. The chain links TRBV19 to TRBJ1-5, with unresolved D. The CDR3 consists of 15 residues. V lost 3 bases, J lost 7 bases, and 16 bases lay in between. CDR1 LNHDA and CDR2 SQIVND come from the germline V gene (reference sequence). CDR3 in DNA: TGTGCCAGTAGTATCCTGGGGAGGGTAGACCAGCCCCAGCATTTT. Residues: CASSILGRVDQPQHF.

The chain links TRBV7-2 to TRBJ1-2; D unresolved. This CDR3 region has 13 residues. The germline V gene has CDR1 SGHTA and CDR2 FQGNSA. V was clipped by 1 base and J by 1 base, with 4 bases between them. DNA of the CDR3: TGTGCCAGCAGCTTAGAAGTTAACTATGGCTACACCTTC. This sequence encodes CASSLEVNYGYTF.